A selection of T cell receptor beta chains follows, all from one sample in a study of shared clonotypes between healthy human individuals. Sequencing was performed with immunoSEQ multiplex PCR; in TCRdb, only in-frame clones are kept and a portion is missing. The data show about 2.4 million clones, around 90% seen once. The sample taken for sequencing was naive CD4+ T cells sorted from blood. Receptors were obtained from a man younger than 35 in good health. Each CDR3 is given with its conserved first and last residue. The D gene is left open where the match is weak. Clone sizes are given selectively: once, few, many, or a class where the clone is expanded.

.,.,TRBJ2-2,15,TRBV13,CASILRGANTGELFF,TGTGCCAGCATCCTGCGGGGTGCGAACACCGGGGAGCTGTTTTTT
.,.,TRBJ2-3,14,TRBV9,CASSVSWGADTQYF,TGTGCCAGCAGCGTGTCATGGGGAGCAGATACGCAGTATTTT
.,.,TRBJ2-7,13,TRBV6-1,CASSWESSYEQYF,TGTGCCAGCAGTTGGGAGAGCTCCTACGAGCAGTACTTC
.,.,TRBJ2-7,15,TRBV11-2,CASSSPLTLSYEQYF,TGTGCCAGCAGCTCTCCCCTTACACTGTCCTACGAGCAGTACTTC
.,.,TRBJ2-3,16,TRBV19,CASTRDGVVGTDTQYF,TGTGCCAGCACCAGGGACGGGGTAGTGGGCACAGATACGCAGTATTTT
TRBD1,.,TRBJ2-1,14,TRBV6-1,CASSEQGAANEQFF,TGTGCCAGCAGTGAACAGGGGGCGGCCAATGAGCAGTTCTTC
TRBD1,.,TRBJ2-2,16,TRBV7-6,CASSPLRDRNTGELFF,TGTGCCAGCAGCCCCCTAAGGGACAGGAACACCGGGGAGCTGTTTTTT
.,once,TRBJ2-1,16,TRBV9,CASSEASVLSYNEQFF,TGTGCCAGCAGCGAGGCTAGCGTCCTCTCCTACAATGAGCAGTTCTTC
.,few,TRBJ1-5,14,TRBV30,CAWSVLAGDQPQHF,TGTGCCTGGAGTGTACTTGCGGGTGACCAGCCCCAGCATTTT
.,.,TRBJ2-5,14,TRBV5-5,CASSLGQHKETQYF,TGTGCCAGCAGCTTAGGGCAGCATAAAGAGACCCAGTACTTC
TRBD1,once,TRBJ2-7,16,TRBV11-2,CASSFQGAKKEDEQYF,TGTGCCAGCAGCTTCCAGGGGGCAAAAAAGGAGGACGAGCAGTACTTC
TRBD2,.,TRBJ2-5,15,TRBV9,CASSVTSGVEETQYF,TGTGCCAGCAGCGTTACTAGCGGGGTCGAAGAGACCCAGTACTTC
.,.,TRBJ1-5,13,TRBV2,CASSDNQYQPQHF,TGTGCCAGCAGTGATAACCAGTATCAGCCCCAGCATTTT
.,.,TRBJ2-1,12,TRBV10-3,CAISEEPNEQFF,TGTGCCATCAGTGAAGAGCCCAATGAGCAGTTCTTC
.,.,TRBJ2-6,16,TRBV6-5,CASSYSSNSGANVLTF,TGTGCCAGCAGTTACTCGAGCAACTCTGGGGCCAACGTCCTGACTTTC
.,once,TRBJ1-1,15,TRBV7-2,CASSRSGGKNTEAFF,TGTGCCAGCAGCCGGAGCGGGGGGAAAAACACTGAAGCTTTCTTT
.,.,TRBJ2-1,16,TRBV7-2,CASSLEATGGTHEQFF,TGTGCCAGCAGCCTTGAAGCGACTGGAGGTACACATGAGCAGTTCTTC
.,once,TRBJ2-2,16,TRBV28,CASRLSGTMNTGELFF,TGTGCCAGCAGACTATCCGGGACAATGAACACCGGGGAGCTGTTTTTT
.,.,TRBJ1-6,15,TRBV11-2,CASRSTVSYNSPLHF,TGTGCCAGCAGATCGACAGTGTCCTATAATTCACCCCTCCACTTT
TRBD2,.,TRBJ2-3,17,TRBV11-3,CASSHGLAGVLTDTQYF,TGTGCCAGCAGCCACGGGCTAGCGGGAGTCCTCACAGATACGCAGTATTTT
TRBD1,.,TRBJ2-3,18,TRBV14,CASSQDEWTGGSTDTQYF,TGTGCCAGCAGCCAAGATGAATGGACAGGGGGCAGCACAGATACGCAGTATTTT
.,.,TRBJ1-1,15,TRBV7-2,CASSLSGGMNTEAFF,TGTGCCAGCAGCTTAAGTGGGGGCATGAACACTGAAGCTTTCTTT
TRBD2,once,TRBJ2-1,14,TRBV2,CASSEEAGVNEQFF,TGTGCCAGCAGTGAGGAGGCGGGGGTCAATGAGCAGTTCTTC
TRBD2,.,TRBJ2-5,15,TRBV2,CASSDGLAGKETQYF,TGTGCCAGCAGTGATGGCCTAGCGGGAAAAGAGACCCAGTACTTC
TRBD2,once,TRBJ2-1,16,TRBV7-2,CASIRYVAGDYNEQFF,TGTGCCAGCATCCGATATGTAGCGGGGGATTACAATGAGCAGTTCTTC
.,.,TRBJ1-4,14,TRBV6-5,CASSRDSRNEKLFF,TGTGCCAGCAGCCGAGACAGTCGTAATGAAAAACTGTTTTTT
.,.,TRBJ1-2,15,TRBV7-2,CASSLESRTHYGYTF,TGTGCCAGCAGCTTAGAGTCGAGGACACATTATGGCTACACCTTC
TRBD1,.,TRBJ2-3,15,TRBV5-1,CASSLAGQDTDTQYF,TGCGCCAGCAGCTTGGCCGGACAGGACACAGATACGCAGTATTTT
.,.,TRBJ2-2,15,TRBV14,CASSQVSVNTGELFF,TGTGCCAGCAGCCAAGTTTCGGTAAACACCGGGGAGCTGTTTTTT
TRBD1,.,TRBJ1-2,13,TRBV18,CASSPLTGYGYTF,TGTGCCAGCTCACCTTTGACAGGGTACGGCTACACCTTC
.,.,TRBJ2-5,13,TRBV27,CASSLGLDGTQYF,TGTGCCAGCAGTTTGGGGCTAGACGGGACCCAGTACTTC
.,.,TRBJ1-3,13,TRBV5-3,CARNEGSGNTIYF,TGTGCCAGAAATGAAGGCTCTGGAAACACCATATATTTT
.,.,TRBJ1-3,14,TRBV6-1,CASSESRSGNTIYF,TGTGCCAGCAGTGAATCCCGCTCTGGAAACACCATATATTTT
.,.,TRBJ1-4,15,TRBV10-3,CAIRGTDSTNEKLFF,TGTGCCATCAGAGGGACGGACTCAACTAATGAAAAACTGTTTTTT
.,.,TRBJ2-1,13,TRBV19,CASSIEEYNEQFF,TGTGCCAGTAGTATTGAGGAATACAATGAGCAGTTCTTC
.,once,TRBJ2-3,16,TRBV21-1,CASSKVTGRAPDTQYF,TGTGCCAGCAGCAAAGTTACGGGGCGAGCACCAGATACGCAGTATTTT
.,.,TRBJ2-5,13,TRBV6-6,CASRQGGGETQYF,TGTGCCAGCAGGCAGGGAGGAGGAGAGACCCAGTACTTC
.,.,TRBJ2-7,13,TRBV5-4,CASSFRNAAEQYF,TGTGCCAGCAGCTTCCGTAACGCGGCCGAGCAGTACTTC
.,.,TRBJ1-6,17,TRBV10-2,CASTTTDASSYNSPLHF,TGCGCCAGCACGACCACGGACGCCAGCTCCTATAATTCACCCCTCCACTTT
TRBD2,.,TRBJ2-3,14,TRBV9,CASSRTSGADTQYF,TGTGCCAGCAGCCGGACTAGCGGGGCAGATACGCAGTATTTT
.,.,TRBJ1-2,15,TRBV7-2,CASSLPQQLNYGYTF,TGTGCCAGCAGCCTCCCCCAACAGCTCAACTATGGCTACACCTTC
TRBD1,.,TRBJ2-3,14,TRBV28,CASRSGQVGGTQYF,TGTGCCAGCAGATCGGGACAGGTAGGAGGTACGCAGTATTTT
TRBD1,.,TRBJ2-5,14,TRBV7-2,CASSGQGGPGTQYF,TGTGCCAGCAGCGGACAGGGGGGCCCTGGGACCCAGTACTTC
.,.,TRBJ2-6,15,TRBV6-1,CATRVEDSGANVLTF,TGTGCCACACGAGTGGAGGACTCTGGGGCCAACGTCCTGACTTTC
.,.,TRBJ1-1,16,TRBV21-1,CASSKAPGGRNTEAFF,TGTGCCAGCAGCAAGGCCCCCGGGGGGCGGAACACTGAAGCTTTCTTT
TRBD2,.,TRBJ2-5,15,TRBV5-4,CASRRGGSTQETQYF,TGTGCCAGCAGGCGCGGGGGGTCCACCCAAGAGACCCAGTACTTC
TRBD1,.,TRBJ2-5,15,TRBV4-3,CASSQDSGQWETQYF,TGCGCCAGCAGCCAAGATTCGGGACAGTGGGAGACCCAGTACTTC
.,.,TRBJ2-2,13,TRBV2,CASSERGSGELFF,TGTGCCAGCAGTGAGCGGGGCAGCGGGGAGCTGTTTTTT
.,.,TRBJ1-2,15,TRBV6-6,CASSYAKDGNYGYTF,TGTGCCAGCAGTTACGCGAAGGACGGAAACTATGGCTACACCTTC
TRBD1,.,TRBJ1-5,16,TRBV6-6,CASTKLPRGNNQPQHF,TGTGCCAGCACCAAACTCCCCAGGGGGAACAATCAGCCCCAGCATTTT
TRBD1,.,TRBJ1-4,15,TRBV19,CASSAGQTPNEKLFF,TGTGCCAGTAGTGCGGGACAGACACCTAATGAAAAACTGTTTTTT
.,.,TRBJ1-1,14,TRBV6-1,CASSERTANTEAFF,TGTGCCAGCAGTGAGCGGACAGCGAACACTGAAGCTTTCTTT
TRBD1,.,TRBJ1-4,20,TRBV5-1,CASSLVGPGTGGVANEKLFF,TGCGCCAGCAGCTTGGTAGGACCCGGGACAGGAGGTGTAGCTAATGAAAAACTGTTTTTT
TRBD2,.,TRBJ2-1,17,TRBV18,CASSLYYGTSGNNEQFF,TGTGCCAGCTCACTTTACTACGGGACTAGCGGTAACAATGAGCAGTTCTTC
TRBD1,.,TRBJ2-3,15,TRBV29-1,CSVEGTGDLTDTQYF,TGCAGCGTTGAAGGGACAGGGGACCTCACAGATACGCAGTATTTT
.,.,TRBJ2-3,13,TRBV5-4,CASQGPNTDTQYF,TGTGCCAGTCAGGGCCCTAACACAGATACGCAGTATTTT
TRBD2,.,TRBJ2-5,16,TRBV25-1,CASSELGSGGWKTQYF,TGTGCCAGCAGTGAACTAGGTAGCGGGGGATGGAAGACCCAGTACTTC
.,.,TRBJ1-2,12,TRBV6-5,CASSSTDYGYTF,TGTGCCAGCAGTTCGACCGACTATGGCTACACCTTC
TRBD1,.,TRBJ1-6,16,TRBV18,CASSPPMGQGNSPLHF,TGTGCCAGCTCACCACCGATGGGACAGGGTAATTCACCCCTCCACTTT
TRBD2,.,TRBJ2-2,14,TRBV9,CASSPGTSTGELFF,TGTGCCAGCAGCCCCGGGACTAGTACCGGGGAGCTGTTTTTT